Presented here are 15 T cell receptor beta chains from one specimen sequenced in a study of OX40 agonist ivuxolimab in advanced cancers. Sequenced by immunoSEQ multiplex PCR; TCRdb stores in-frame clones only, minus some. The table lists some 44,000 clones, approximately 83% of them singletons. This specimen was CD4+ or CD8+ T cells sorted from blood, taken in a trial of the OX40 agonist ivuxolimab. The receptors originated from an adult with an advanced solid tumor such as melanoma, head and neck, liver or kidney cancer.

J is TRBJ2-3 and V is TRBV7-6; no clear D. The CDR3 consists of 14 residues. The ends were cut back, 6 bases at V and 0 bases at J, with 10 bases in the middle. The germline V gene encodes CDR1 SGHVS and CDR2 FNYEAQ. CDR3 region: CASRASSSTDTQYF. CDR3 nucleotides: TGTGCCAGCAGGGCGTCCTCTAGCACAGATACGCAGTATTTT.

The rearrangement links TRBV6-4 to TRBJ1-5; tentatively, D is TRBD1 (6 bases). The CDR3 consists of 15 residues. Germline CDR1 reads MRHNA; CDR2 reads SNTAGT. V shed 5 bases and J shed 7 bases, with 18 bases lying between them. Here the CDR3 reads CASSYLAGGGQPQHF. CDR3 nucleotides: TGTGCCAGCAGTTACCTGGCCGGGGGCGGGCAGCCCCAGCATTTT.

This clone has only one observation. J is TRBJ1-1 and V is TRBV5-1; 9 bases align to TRBD1. The CDR3 has 17 residues. V shed 0 bases, J shed 1 base, and the junction held 7 bases outside the gene matches. The germline gives CDR1 SGHRS, CDR2 YFSETQ. This CDR3 reads CASSLGRTGVGNTEAFF. The CDR3 coding sequence is TGCGCCAGCAGCTTGGGGAGGACAGGGGTCGGGAACACTGAAGCTTTCTTT.

The chain uses TRBV6-5 and TRBJ1-2, with D unclear. CDR1 MNHEY and CDR2 SVGAGI come from the germline V gene. The CDR3 has 14 residues. Trimming took off 4 bases at V and 0 bases at J, with 9 bases between the two ends. The CDR3, as DNA: TGTGCCAGCAGTTTACGGGGAGCTAACTATGGCTACACCTTC. This translates into CASSLRGANYGYTF.

The genes are TRBV6-1 and TRBJ1-5; D is perhaps TRBD1 (5 bases). Germline V gene data show CDR1 as MNHNS and CDR2 as SASEGT. Deletions cut 1 base from V and 5 bases from J, with 9 bases between. This CDR3 spans 14 amino acids. CDR3 loop: CASSEVLGHQPQHF. CDR3 nucleotides: TGTGCCAGCAGTGAAGTCTTGGGGCATCAGCCCCAGCATTTT.

J is TRBJ1-1 and V is TRBV29-1; 9 bases line up with TRBD1. Germline V gene data show CDR1 as SQVTM and CDR2 as ANQGSEA. With 3 bases clipped from V and 0 bases from J, the junction kept 2 bases outside the gene matches. CDR3 length: 14 residues. The CDR3 region is CSVEDRGVNTEAFF. The DNA of the CDR3 is TGCAGCGTTGAGGACAGGGGAGTGAACACTGAAGCTTTCTTT.

The rearrangement uses TRBV6-5 and TRBJ2-3; 11 bases fit TRBD2. Germline V gene sequence: CDR1 MNHEY, CDR2 SVGAGI. V dropped 0 bases and J dropped 3; count of bases not matched to a gene: 2. This CDR3 region has 16 residues. DNA for the CDR3: TGTGCCAGCAGTTACTCTCCTAGCGGGGGGACAGATACGCAGTATTTT. This translates into CASSYSPSGGTDTQYF.

This chain joins TRBV4-1 and TRBJ2-1, with 7 bases aligning to TRBD2. Trimming at V came to 1 base and at J to 7 bases, leaving 13 bases not matched to a gene. Germline V CDR1 and CDR2: MGHRA, YSYEKL. This CDR3 is built from 17 residues. The CDR3 loop reads CASSQVILRGEGNEQFF. CDR3 DNA sequence: TGCGCCAGCAGCCAAGTAATTCTACGGGGGGAAGGGAATGAGCAGTTCTTC.

This chain joins TRBV7-9 and TRBJ2-3; D unresolved. Trimming stripped 5 bases from V and 2 bases from J, with 8 bases between. Germline V gives CDR1 SEHNR, CDR2 FQNEAQ (reference sequence). The CDR3 runs 13 residues. CDR3 bases: TGTGCCAGCAGCCCTCAACTCACAGATACGCAGTATTTT. This encodes CASSPQLTDTQYF.

The rearrangement links TRBV19 to TRBJ1-4; no definite D call. This CDR3 has 18 amino acids. Deletions cut 4 bases from V and 0 bases from J, with 18 bases between. Germline V gene sequence: CDR1 LNHDA, CDR2 SQIVND (reference sequence). The DNA of the CDR3 is TGTGCCAGTAGTACCACCCGAATTACATCGCCAACTAATGAAAAACTGTTTTTT. Translated: CASSTTRITSPTNEKLFF.

This chain uses TRBV13 with TRBJ1-3; possible D gene TRBD1, 5 bases. Germline loops: CDR1 PRHDT, CDR2 FYEKMQ (reference sequence). V was pared by 6 bases and J by 4 bases, with 13 bases between. This CDR3 spans 14 amino acids. The CDR3 loop reads CASSRGGRGNTIYF. As DNA, the CDR3 is TGTGCCAGCAGTAGGGGAGGGCGAGGAAACACCATATATTTT.

The gene calls are TRBV9 and TRBJ1-1; tentative D call: TRBD1 (6 bases). Germline assignment: CDR1 SGDLS and CDR2 YYNGEE. The CDR3 totals 14 residues. V gave up 0 bases and J gave up 6 bases, with 12 bases separating them. The CDR3 sequence: CASSVVSGAAEAFF. CDR3 DNA: TGTGCCAGCAGCGTAGTTTCAGGGGCGGCTGAAGCTTTCTTT.

The gene calls are TRBV2 and TRBJ1-4; 7 nucleotides agree with TRBD1. Losses at the gene ends were 0 bases for V and 6 bases for J; bases not matched to a gene: 4. The germline gives CDR1 SNHLY, CDR2 FYNNEI. This CDR3 region has 15 residues. The CDR3: CASSEATGQDEKLFF. CDR3 in DNA: TGTGCCAGCAGTGAAGCGACAGGGCAAGATGAAAAACTGTTTTTT.

This clone was seen more than once but under ten times. At the DNA level, this CDR3 is encoded by other sequences in the same sample as well. The rearrangement links TRBV19 to TRBJ2-7, with TRBD2 matching over 8 bases. After removal of 3 bases from V and 3 bases from J, the junction contained 7 bases not matched to a gene. The CDR3 runs to 15 residues. In germline, CDR1 is LNHDA, CDR2 SQIVND (reference sequence). In nucleotides, the CDR3 is TGTGCCAGTAGTATGGAAGCGGGAGCATACTACGAGCAGTACTTC. This sequence encodes CASSMEAGAYYEQYF.

This chain links TRBV4-1 with TRBJ2-4; no clear D gene. This CDR3 has 15 amino acids. V shed 1 base and J shed 5 bases, with 12 bases lying between them. Germline assignment: CDR1 MGHRA and CDR2 YSYEKL. The CDR3 DNA sequence: TGCGCCAGCAGCCAAGGGGTCATTGGCGAAAACATTCAGTACTTC. It specifies CASSQGVIGENIQYF.